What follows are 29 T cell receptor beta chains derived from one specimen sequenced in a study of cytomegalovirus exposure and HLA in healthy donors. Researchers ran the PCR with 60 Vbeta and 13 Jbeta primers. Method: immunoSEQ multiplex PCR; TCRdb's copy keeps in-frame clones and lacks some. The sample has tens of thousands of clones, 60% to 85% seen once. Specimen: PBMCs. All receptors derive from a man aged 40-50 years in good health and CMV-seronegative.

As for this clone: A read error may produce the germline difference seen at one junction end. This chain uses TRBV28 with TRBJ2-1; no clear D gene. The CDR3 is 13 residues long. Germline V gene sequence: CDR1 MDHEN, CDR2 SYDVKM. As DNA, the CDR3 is TGTGCCAGCAATTTAGCATGGCACAATGAGCAGTTCTTC. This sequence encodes CASNLAWHNEQFF.

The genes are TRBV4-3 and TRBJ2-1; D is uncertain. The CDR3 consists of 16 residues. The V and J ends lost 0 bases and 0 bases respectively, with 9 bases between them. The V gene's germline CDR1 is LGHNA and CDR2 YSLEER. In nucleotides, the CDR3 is TGCGCCAGCAGCCAAGATACCTCGAGCTCCTACAATGAGCAGTTCTTC. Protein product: CASSQDTSSSYNEQFF.

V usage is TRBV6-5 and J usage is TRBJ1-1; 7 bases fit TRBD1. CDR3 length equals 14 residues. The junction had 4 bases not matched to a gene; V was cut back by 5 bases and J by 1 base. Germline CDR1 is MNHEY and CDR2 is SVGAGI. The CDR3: CASSMGQRNTEAFF. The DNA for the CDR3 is TGTGCCAGCAGTATGGGACAGAGGAACACTGAAGCTTTCTTT.

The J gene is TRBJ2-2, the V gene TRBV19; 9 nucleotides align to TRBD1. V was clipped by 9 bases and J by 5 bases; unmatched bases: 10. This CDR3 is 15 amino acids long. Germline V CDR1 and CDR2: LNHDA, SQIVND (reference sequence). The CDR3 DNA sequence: TGTGCCAGCCTAAAAACAGGGGGCGGAACCGGGGAGCTGTTTTTT. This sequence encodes CASLKTGGGTGELFF.

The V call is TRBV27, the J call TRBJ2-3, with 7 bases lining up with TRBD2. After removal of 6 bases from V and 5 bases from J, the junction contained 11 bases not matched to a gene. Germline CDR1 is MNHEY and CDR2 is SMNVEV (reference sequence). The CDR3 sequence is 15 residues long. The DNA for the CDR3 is TGTGCCAGCAGACAGAGCCGGGACTACAGAGATACGCAGTATTTT. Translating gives CASRQSRDYRDTQYF.

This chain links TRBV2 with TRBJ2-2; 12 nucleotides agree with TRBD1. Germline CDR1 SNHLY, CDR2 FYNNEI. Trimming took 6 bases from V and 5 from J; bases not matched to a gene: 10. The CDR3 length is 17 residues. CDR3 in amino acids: CASRPLGQGALTGELFF. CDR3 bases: TGTGCCAGCAGACCTTTGGGACAGGGGGCATTAACCGGGGAGCTGTTTTTT. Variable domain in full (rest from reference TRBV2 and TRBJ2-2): EPEVTQTPSHQVTQMGQEVILRCVPISNHLYFYWYRQILGQKVEFLVSFYNNEISEKSEIFDDQFSVERPDGSNFTLKIRSTKLEDSAMYFCASRPLGQGALTGELFFGEGSRLTVL.

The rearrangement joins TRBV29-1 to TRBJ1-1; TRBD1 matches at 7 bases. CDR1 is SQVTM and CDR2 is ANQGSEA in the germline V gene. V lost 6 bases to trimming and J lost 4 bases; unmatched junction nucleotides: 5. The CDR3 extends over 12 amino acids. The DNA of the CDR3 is TGCAGCGTGTTAACAGGGGTCACTGAAGCTTTCTTT. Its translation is CSVLTGVTEAFF.

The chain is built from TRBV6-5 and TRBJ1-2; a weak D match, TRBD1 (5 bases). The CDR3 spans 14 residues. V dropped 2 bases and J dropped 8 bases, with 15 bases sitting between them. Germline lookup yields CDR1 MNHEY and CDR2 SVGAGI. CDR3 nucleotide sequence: TGTGCCAGCAGTTACCATTCGGGGGTCATCGGCTACACCTTC. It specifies CASSYHSGVIGYTF.

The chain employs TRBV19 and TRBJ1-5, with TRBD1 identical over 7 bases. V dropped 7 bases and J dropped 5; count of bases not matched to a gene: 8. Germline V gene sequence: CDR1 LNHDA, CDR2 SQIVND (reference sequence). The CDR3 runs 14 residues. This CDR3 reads CASTSTGYYQPQHF. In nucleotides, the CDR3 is TGTGCCAGTACCTCGACAGGGTATTATCAGCCCCAGCATTTT.

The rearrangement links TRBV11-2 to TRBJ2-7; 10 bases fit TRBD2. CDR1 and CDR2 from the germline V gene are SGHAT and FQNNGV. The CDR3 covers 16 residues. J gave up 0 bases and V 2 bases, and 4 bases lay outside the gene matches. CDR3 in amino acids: CASSLQAGGVSYEQYF. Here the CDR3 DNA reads TGTGCCAGCAGCTTACAAGCGGGAGGGGTCTCCTACGAGCAGTACTTC. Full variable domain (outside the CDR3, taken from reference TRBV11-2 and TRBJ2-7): EAGVAQSPRYKIIEKRQSVAFWCNPISGHATLYWYQQILGQGPKLLIQFQNNGVVDDSQLPKDRFSAERLKGVDSTLKIQPAKLEDSAVYLCASSLQAGGVSYEQYFGPGTRLTVT.

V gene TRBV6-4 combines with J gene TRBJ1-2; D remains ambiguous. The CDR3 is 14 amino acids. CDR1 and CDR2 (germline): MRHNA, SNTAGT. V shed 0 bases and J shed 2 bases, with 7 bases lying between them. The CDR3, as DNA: TGTGCCAGCAGTGACTCTGCGGGGAACTATGGCTACACCTTC. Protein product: CASSDSAGNYGYTF.

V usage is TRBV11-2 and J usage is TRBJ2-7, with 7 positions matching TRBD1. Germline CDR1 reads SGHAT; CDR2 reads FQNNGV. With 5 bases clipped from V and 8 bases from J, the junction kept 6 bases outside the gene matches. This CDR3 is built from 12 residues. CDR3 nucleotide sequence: TGTGCCAGCAGCATCGACAGGGTGCAGCAGTACTTC. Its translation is CASSIDRVQQYF.

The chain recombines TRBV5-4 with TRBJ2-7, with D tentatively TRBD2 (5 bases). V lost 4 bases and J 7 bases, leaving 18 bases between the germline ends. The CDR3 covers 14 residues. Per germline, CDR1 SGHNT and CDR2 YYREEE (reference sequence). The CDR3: CASSPGIALGEQYF. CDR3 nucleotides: TGTGCCAGCAGCCCCGGGATTGCGTTGGGGGAGCAGTACTTC.

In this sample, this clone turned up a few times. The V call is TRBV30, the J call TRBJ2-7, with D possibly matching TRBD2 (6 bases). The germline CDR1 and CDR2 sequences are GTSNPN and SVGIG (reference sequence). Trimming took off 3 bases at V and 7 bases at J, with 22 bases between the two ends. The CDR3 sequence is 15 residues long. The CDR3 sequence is CAWSPGTPNAWEQYF. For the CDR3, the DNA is TGTGCCTGGAGCCCCGGGACTCCAAACGCGTGGGAGCAGTACTTC.

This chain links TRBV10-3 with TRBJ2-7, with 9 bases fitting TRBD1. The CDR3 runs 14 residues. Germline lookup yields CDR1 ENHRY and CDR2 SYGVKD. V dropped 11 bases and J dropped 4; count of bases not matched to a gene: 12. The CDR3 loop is CASTGGQGRYEQYF. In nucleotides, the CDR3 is TGTGCCTCTACGGGGGGACAGGGCCGTTACGAGCAGTACTTC.

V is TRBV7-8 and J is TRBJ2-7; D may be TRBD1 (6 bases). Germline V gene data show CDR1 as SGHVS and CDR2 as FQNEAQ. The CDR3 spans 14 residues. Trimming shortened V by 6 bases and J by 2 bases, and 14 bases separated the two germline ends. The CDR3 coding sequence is TGTGCCAGCAGTCTCTCGGACAGCACCTACGAGCAGTACTTC. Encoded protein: CASSLSDSTYEQYF.

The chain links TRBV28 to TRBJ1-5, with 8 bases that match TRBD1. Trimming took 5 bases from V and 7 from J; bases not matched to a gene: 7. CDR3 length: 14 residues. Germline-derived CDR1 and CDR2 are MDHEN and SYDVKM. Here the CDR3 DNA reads TGTGCCAGCAGTCCTACAGGGGGAGGACAGCCCCAGCATTTT. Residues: CASSPTGGGQPQHF.

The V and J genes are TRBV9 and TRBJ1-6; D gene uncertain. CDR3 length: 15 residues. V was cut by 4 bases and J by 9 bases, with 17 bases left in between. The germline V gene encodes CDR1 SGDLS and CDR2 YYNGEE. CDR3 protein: CASSKDSAPGSPLHF. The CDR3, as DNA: TGTGCCAGCAGCAAGGACTCGGCCCCGGGTTCACCCCTCCACTTT.

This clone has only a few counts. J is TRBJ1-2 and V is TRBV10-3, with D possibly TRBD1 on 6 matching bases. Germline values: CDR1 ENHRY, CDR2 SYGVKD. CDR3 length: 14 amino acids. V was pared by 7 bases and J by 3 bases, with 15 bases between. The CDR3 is CAITGLQGDYGYTF. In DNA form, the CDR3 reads TGTGCCATCACTGGGCTACAGGGAGACTATGGCTACACCTTC.

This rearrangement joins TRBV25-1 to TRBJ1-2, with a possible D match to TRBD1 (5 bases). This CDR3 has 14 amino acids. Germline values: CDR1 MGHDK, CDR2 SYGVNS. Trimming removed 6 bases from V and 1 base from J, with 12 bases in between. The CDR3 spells CASRRDGSNYGYTF. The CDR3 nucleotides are TGTGCCAGCAGGCGGGACGGCAGTAACTATGGCTACACCTTC.

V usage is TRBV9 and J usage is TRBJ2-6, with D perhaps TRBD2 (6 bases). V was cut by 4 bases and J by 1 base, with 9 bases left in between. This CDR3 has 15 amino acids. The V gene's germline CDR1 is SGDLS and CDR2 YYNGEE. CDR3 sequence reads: CASSLGGSGANVLTF. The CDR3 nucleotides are TGTGCCAGCAGCTTAGGAGGGTCTGGGGCCAACGTCCTGACTTTC.

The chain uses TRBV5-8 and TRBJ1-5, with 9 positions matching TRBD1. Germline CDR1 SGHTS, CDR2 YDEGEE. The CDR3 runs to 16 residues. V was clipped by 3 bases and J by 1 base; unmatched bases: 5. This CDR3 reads CASSSGTGLSNQPQHF. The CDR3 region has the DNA TGTGCCAGCAGCTCGGGGACAGGGCTCAGCAATCAGCCCCAGCATTTT.

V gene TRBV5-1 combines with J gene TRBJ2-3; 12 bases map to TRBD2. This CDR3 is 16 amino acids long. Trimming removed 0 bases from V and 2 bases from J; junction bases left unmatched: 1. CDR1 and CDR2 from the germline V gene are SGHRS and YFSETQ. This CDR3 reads CASSLGLAGATDTQYF. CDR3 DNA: TGCGCCAGCAGCTTGGGACTAGCGGGAGCCACAGATACGCAGTATTTT. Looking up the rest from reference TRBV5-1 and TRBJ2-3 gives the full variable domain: KAGVTQTPRYLIKTRGQQVTLSCSPISGHRSVSWYQQTPGQGLQFLFEYFSETQRNKGNFPGRFSGRQFSNSRSEMNVSTLELGDSALYLCASSLGLAGATDTQYFGPGTRLTVL.

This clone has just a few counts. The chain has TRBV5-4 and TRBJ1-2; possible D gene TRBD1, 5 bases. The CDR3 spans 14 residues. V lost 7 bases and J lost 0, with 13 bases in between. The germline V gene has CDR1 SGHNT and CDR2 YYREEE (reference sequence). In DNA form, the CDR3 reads TGTGCCAGCCGCTCTGGGGCAACTAACTATGGCTACACCTTC. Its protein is CASRSGATNYGYTF. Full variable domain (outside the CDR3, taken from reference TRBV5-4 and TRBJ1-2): ETGVTQSPTHLIKTRGQQVTLRCSSQSGHNTVSWYQQALGQGPQFIFQYYREEENGRGNFPPRFSGLQFPNYSSELNVNALELDDSALYLCASRSGATNYGYTFGSGTRLTVV.

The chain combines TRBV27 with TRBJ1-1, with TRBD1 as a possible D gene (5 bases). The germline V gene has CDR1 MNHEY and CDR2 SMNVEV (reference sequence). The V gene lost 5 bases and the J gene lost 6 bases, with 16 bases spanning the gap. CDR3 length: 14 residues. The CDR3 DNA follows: TGTGCCAGCAGTCCCCAGACAGTGGCGGCTGAAGCTTTCTTT. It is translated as CASSPQTVAAEAFF.

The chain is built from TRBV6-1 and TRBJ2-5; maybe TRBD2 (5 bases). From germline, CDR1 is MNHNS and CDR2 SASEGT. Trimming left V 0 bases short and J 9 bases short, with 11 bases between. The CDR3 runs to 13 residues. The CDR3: CASSEAAYGAQYF. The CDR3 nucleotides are TGTGCCAGCAGTGAAGCGGCGTACGGGGCCCAGTACTTC.

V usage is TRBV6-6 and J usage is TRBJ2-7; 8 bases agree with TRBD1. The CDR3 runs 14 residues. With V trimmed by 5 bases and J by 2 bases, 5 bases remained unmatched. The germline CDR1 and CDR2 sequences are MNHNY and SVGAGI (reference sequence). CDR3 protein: CASSQTGATYEQYF. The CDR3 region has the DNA TGTGCCAGCAGTCAGACAGGGGCCACCTACGAGCAGTACTTC.

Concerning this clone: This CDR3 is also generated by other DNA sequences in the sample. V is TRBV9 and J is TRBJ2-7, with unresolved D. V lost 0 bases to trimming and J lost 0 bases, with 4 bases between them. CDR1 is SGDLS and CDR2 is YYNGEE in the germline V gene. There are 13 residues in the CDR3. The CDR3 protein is CASSVGSSYEQYF. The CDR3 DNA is TGTGCCAGCAGCGTAGGGAGCTCCTACGAGCAGTACTTC.

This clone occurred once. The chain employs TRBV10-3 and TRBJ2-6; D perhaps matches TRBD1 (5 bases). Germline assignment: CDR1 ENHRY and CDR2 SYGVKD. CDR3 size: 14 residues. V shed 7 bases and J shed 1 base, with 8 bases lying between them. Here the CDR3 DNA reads TGTGCCATCAAGGACATTTCTGGGGCCAACGTCCTGACTTTC. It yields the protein CAIKDISGANVLTF.